Presented here are 29 T cell receptor beta chains from one specimen sequenced in a study of cytomegalovirus exposure and HLA in healthy donors. PCR used 60 Vbeta primers and 13 Jbeta primers. Repertoires were generated with immunoSEQ multiplex PCR, while TCRdb's copy carries only in-frame clones and drops some. The table records 150,000 to 200,000 clones, about 82% of them present only once. The sample taken for sequencing was PBMCs. All receptors derive from a woman aged 45-59 years in good health and CMV-seronegative.

The chain combines TRBV27 with TRBJ2-7; D perhaps matches TRBD1 (6 bases). The V gene lost 4 bases and the J gene lost 2 bases, with 12 bases spanning the gap. This CDR3 has 14 residues. CDR1 MNHEY and CDR2 SMNVEV come from the germline V gene (reference sequence). In DNA, the CDR3 is TGTGCCAGCAGTTCGCAGGACAGACCCTACGAGCAGTACTTC. It yields the protein CASSSQDRPYEQYF.

This clone was counted only a few times. This sequence joins TRBV11-2 and TRBJ2-1; the match to TRBD2 covers 8 bases. Trimming removed 5 bases from V and 4 bases from J; junction bases left unmatched: 7. Per the germline V gene, CDR1 is SGHAT and CDR2 is FQNNGV. The CDR3 length is 15 residues. CDR3 residues: CASSKPGTRYNEQFF. DNA for the CDR3: TGTGCCAGCAGCAAACCAGGGACTAGATACAATGAGCAGTTCTTC.

The chain has TRBV6-1 and TRBJ1-5, with 12 bases fitting TRBD1. From germline, CDR1 is MNHNS and CDR2 SASEGT. Trimming cost V 3 bases and J 6 bases; bases outside gene matches: 3. The CDR3 has 15 residues. CDR3 amino acids: CASSDRDRGLQPQHF. For the CDR3, the DNA is TGTGCCAGCAGTGACCGGGACAGGGGGCTTCAGCCCCAGCATTTT.

The chain combines TRBV15 with TRBJ2-1; D is unresolved. The CDR3 extends over 14 amino acids. Germline CDR1 and CDR2: LNHNV and YYDKDF (reference sequence). Trimming took 0 bases from V and 8 from J, leaving 11 bases between them. CDR3 in DNA: TGTGCCACCAGCAGAGACCTAGTTGGGTATGAGCAGTTCTTC. This translates into CATSRDLVGYEQFF.

The chain recombines TRBV6-1 with TRBJ2-2; 7 nucleotides align to TRBD2. Germline V gene sequence: CDR1 MNHNS, CDR2 SASEGT. This CDR3 spans 16 amino acids. Trimming took 0 bases from V and 8 from J; bases not matched to a gene: 9. The CDR3 DNA sequence: TGTGCCAGCAGTGAAGCCCTAGTAGTAGCGGGTGGGGAGCTGTTTTTT. Its protein product is CASSEALVVAGGELFF.

CDR3 in amino acids: CSAKEASGRPTTDTQYF. DNA for the CDR3: TGCAGCGCCAAAGAGGCTAGCGGGAGGCCCACCACAGATACGCAGTATTTT. The V call is TRBV29-1, the J call TRBJ2-3, with TRBD2 matching over 11 bases. V dropped 7 bases and J dropped 2; count of bases not matched to a gene: 14. Germline V gene data show CDR1 as SQVTM and CDR2 as ANQGSEA. The CDR3 contains 17 residues.

The gene calls are TRBV19 and TRBJ2-1; 10 bases map to TRBD2. With V trimmed by 2 bases and J by 8 bases, 3 bases remained unmatched. Germline V gives CDR1 LNHDA, CDR2 SQIVND (reference sequence). This CDR3 region has 14 residues. The CDR3 spells CASSITSGIDEQFF. The CDR3 DNA reads TGTGCCAGTAGTATAACTAGCGGGATTGATGAGCAGTTCTTC.

The chain joins TRBV29-1 to TRBJ1-1; D unresolved. Germline V gives CDR1 SQVTM, CDR2 ANQGSEA. Trimming took 6 bases from V and 5 from J, leaving 7 bases between them. This CDR3 is built from 10 residues. CDR3 amino acids: CSVGGTEAFF. The CDR3 bases are TGCAGCGTCGGAGGGACTGAAGCTTTCTTT.

The V call is TRBV6-1, the J call TRBJ2-1; 7 bases fit TRBD1. The CDR3 covers 13 residues. Germline CDR1 MNHNS, CDR2 SASEGT. V trimming: 5 bases; J trimming: 5 bases; junction bases outside the gene matches: 3. The CDR3: CASSRTGDNEQFF. The CDR3 DNA sequence: TGTGCCAGCAGTAGGACAGGCGACAATGAGCAGTTCTTC.

The gene calls are TRBV30 and TRBJ2-3, with 11 positions matching TRBD2. The J segment lost 0 bases and the V segment lost 2 bases, leaving 10 bases of the junction unmatched. The V gene's germline CDR1 is GTSNPN and CDR2 SVGIG (reference sequence). This CDR3 region has 18 residues. The CDR3 is CAWSRTSGSPPSTDTQYF. The CDR3 DNA follows: TGTGCCTGGAGTAGGACTAGCGGGTCGCCTCCTAGCACAGATACGCAGTATTTT.

V gene TRBV27 combines with J gene TRBJ1-1, with unresolved D. Germline loops: CDR1 MNHEY, CDR2 SMNVEV (reference sequence). The CDR3 consists of 17 residues. V shed 6 bases and J shed 4 bases, with 24 bases lying between them. The CDR3 reads CASSRPPSPPGSTEAFF. The CDR3 DNA sequence: TGTGCCAGCAGCCGACCACCGTCACCGCCTGGGAGCACTGAAGCTTTCTTT.

This clone has just a few counts. The CDR3, as DNA: TGTGCCAGCAGTTACTCGAGACTAGCGGGAACCTACGAGCAGTACTTC. Residues: CASSYSRLAGTYEQYF. This rearrangement joins TRBV6-5 to TRBJ2-7; 11 positions match TRBD2. The germline V gene has CDR1 MNHEY and CDR2 SVGAGI. The CDR3 contains 16 residues. After removal of 0 bases from V and 2 bases from J, the junction contained 3 bases not matched to a gene.

The chain has TRBV5-1 and TRBJ2-2, with a tentative D call TRBD2 (5 bases). The CDR3 spans 14 residues. Looked up from germline, CDR1 is SGHRS and CDR2 is YFSETQ. V lost 3 bases to trimming and J lost 6 bases, with 12 bases between them. CDR3 amino acids: CASSWRLGAGELFF. The CDR3 nucleotides are TGCGCCAGCAGCTGGAGGCTTGGCGCCGGGGAGCTGTTTTTT. The full variable domain, with the rest looked up from reference TRBV5-1 and TRBJ2-2, is KAGVTQTPRYLIKTRGQQVTLSCSPISGHRSVSWYQQTPGQGLQFLFEYFSETQRNKGNFPGRFSGRQFSNSRSEMNVSTLELGDSALYLCASSWRLGAGELFFGEGSRLTVL.

V gene TRBV28 combines with J gene TRBJ1-1; D remains ambiguous. The CDR3 is made up of 13 amino acids. Germline CDR1 and CDR2: MDHEN and SYDVKM. Trimming removed 4 bases at V and 5 bases at J, with 11 bases between. CDR3 coding DNA: TGTGCCAGCAGTTCGGAACCTAGGACTGAAGCTTTCTTT. This sequence encodes CASSSEPRTEAFF.

This sequence joins TRBV7-9 and TRBJ2-7, with a possible D match to TRBD2 (7 bases). CDR1 and CDR2 from the germline V gene are SEHNR and FQNEAQ (reference sequence). V was cut by 1 base and J by 0 bases, with 13 bases left in between. The CDR3 totals 16 residues. Here the CDR3 DNA reads TGTGCCAGCAGCTTAGTAGCGGCGGGGGCCTCCTACGAGCAGTACTTC. Its translation is CASSLVAAGASYEQYF.

The gene calls are TRBV11-2 and TRBJ1-2; D may be TRBD1 (5 bases). Per germline, CDR1 SGHAT and CDR2 FQNNGV. V lost 6 bases to trimming and J lost 4 bases, with 18 bases between them. CDR3 length: 15 amino acids. The CDR3 sequence: CASSSQGGASYGYTF. CDR3 coding DNA: TGTGCCAGCAGTTCCCAGGGAGGGGCTAGCTATGGCTACACCTTC. The full variable domain, with the rest looked up from reference TRBV11-2 and TRBJ1-2, is EAGVAQSPRYKIIEKRQSVAFWCNPISGHATLYWYQQILGQGPKLLIQFQNNGVVDDSQLPKDRFSAERLKGVDSTLKIQPAKLEDSAVYLCASSSQGGASYGYTFGSGTRLTVV.

The chain uses TRBV5-1 and TRBJ2-7; TRBD2 is a possible D gene (5 bases). The V end was cut by 4 bases, the J end by 3 bases, with 14 bases between. This CDR3 spans 14 amino acids. CDR1 SGHRS and CDR2 YFSETQ come from the germline V gene. The CDR3 loop reads CASSPHNGDYEQYF. The CDR3 DNA reads TGCGCCAGCAGCCCCCACAACGGGGACTACGAGCAGTACTTC. The full variable domain, completed using reference TRBV5-1 and TRBJ2-7, is KAGVTQTPRYLIKTRGQQVTLSCSPISGHRSVSWYQQTPGQGLQFLFEYFSETQRNKGNFPGRFSGRQFSNSRSEMNVSTLELGDSALYLCASSPHNGDYEQYFGPGTRLTVT.

The chain joins TRBV7-2 to TRBJ2-7; D perhaps matches TRBD2 (6 bases). Germline CDR1 is SGHTA and CDR2 is FQGNSA. CDR3 size: 16 residues. Trimming cost V 5 bases and J 4 bases, with 21 bases left between them. The chain's CDR3 is CASSPSLGGDIYEQYF. DNA of the CDR3: TGTGCCAGCAGCCCATCGCTCGGGGGAGATATATACGAGCAGTACTTC.

This chain connects TRBV28 to TRBJ1-1; 9 bases fit TRBD1. The ends lost 5 bases at V and 0 bases at J; junction bases unmatched: 1. The CDR3 is 14 residues long. CDR1 and CDR2 (germline): MDHEN, SYDVKM. DNA for the CDR3: TGTGCCAGCAGTCACAGGGGGCTGAACACTGAAGCTTTCTTT. Translated, it gives CASSHRGLNTEAFF.

The chain recombines TRBV2 with TRBJ2-7, with 8 positions matching TRBD1. CDR1 is SNHLY, CDR2 FYNNEI, per germline. The ends lost 8 bases at V and 2 bases at J; junction bases unmatched: 5. The CDR3 runs 13 residues. CDR3 in amino acids: CASAGQGPYEQYF. The CDR3 DNA reads TGTGCCAGCGCAGGACAGGGACCCTACGAGCAGTACTTC.

V is TRBV5-8 and J is TRBJ1-2, with D uncertain. V dropped 0 bases and J dropped 4 bases, with 7 bases sitting between them. CDR1 is SGHTS, CDR2 YDEGEE, per germline. The CDR3 totals 13 residues. CDR3 nucleotide sequence: TGTGCCAGCAGCTTGGCCCCCCGCTATGGCTACACCTTC. It encodes CASSLAPRYGYTF.

The gene calls are TRBV11-3 and TRBJ2-1, with D perhaps TRBD1 (5 bases). There are 14 residues in the CDR3. In germline, CDR1 is SGHNT, CDR2 YENEEA. The V and J ends lost 1 base and 8 bases respectively, with 12 bases between them. The CDR3 region has the DNA TGTGCCAGCAGCTTAGTCCCCGGACATTATGAGCAGTTCTTC. Translating gives CASSLVPGHYEQFF.

The rearrangement links TRBV27 to TRBJ2-3, with D tentatively TRBD2 (5 bases). The length of the CDR3 is 14 residues. Germline loops: CDR1 MNHEY, CDR2 SMNVEV (reference sequence). Deletions cut 7 bases from V and 2 bases from J, with 13 bases between. CDR3 bases: TGTGCCAGCATGAGGGAACCGACCACAGATACGCAGTATTTT. Translation: CASMREPTTDTQYF.

The chain carries TRBV5-1 and TRBJ1-1, with D uncertain. Germline CDR1 is SGHRS and CDR2 is YFSETQ. The CDR3 consists of 14 residues. V gave up 1 base and J gave up 0 bases, with 7 bases separating them. The CDR3 sequence is CASSLSNLNTEAFF. The CDR3 DNA sequence: TGCGCCAGCAGCTTGTCAAATCTGAACACTGAAGCTTTCTTT.

Note on this clone: This specimen includes other DNA sequences encoding the same CDR3. The chain has TRBV28 and TRBJ1-1, with D possibly matching TRBD1 (5 bases). Germline V gene data show CDR1 as MDHEN and CDR2 as SYDVKM. V was trimmed by 6 bases and J by 0 bases, leaving 11 bases between them. CDR3 size: 14 residues. CDR3 bases: TGTGCCAGCAGCCGCGGGGGGGTGAACACTGAAGCTTTCTTT. As protein: CASSRGGVNTEAFF.

This clone was found once. V usage is TRBV18 and J usage is TRBJ1-3; TRBD1 matches at 7 bases. The V gene's germline CDR1 is KGHSH and CDR2 LQKENI. Trimming cost V 8 bases and J 0 bases; bases outside gene matches: 1. The CDR3 contains 13 residues. The chain's CDR3 is CASGTVSGNTIYF. DNA of the CDR3: TGTGCCAGCGGGACAGTCTCTGGAAACACCATATATTTT.

The rearrangement uses TRBV7-7 and TRBJ2-5; no firm D call. Germline V lookup: CDR1 SSHAT, CDR2 FNYEAQ (reference sequence). The CDR3 spans 11 residues. Between the trimmed V and J ends, which lost 5 bases and 4 bases, there was a span of 5 bases. In DNA form, the CDR3 reads TGTGCCAGCAGCCCCGGAGAGACCCAGTACTTC. It codes for CASSPGETQYF. Full variable domain (outside the CDR3, taken from reference TRBV7-7 and TRBJ2-5): GAGVSQSPRYKVTKRGQDVTLRCDPISSHATLYWYQQALGQGPEFLTYFNYEAQPDKSGLPSDRFSAERPEGSISTLTIQRTEQRDSAMYRCASSPGETQYFGPGTRLLVL.

The CDR3 here is CASTLRGTIYF. The CDR3 DNA reads TGTGCCAGCACACTCAGAGGCACCATATATTTT. The chain employs TRBV28 and TRBJ1-3; D is undetermined. Germline CDR1 MDHEN, CDR2 SYDVKM. V was cut by 7 bases and J by 9 bases, with 10 bases left in between. The CDR3 runs 11 residues.

J is TRBJ1-1 and V is TRBV28; D is unclear. CDR3 length equals 15 residues. V lost 3 bases to trimming and J lost 0 bases, with 11 bases between them. Germline CDR1 reads MDHEN; CDR2 reads SYDVKM. The CDR3 DNA reads TGTGCCAGCAGTTTGTCGCGGAGAATGAACACTGAAGCTTTCTTT. Protein sequence: CASSLSRRMNTEAFF.